The text below deals with one T cell receptor (beta chain). Its target is not known. This record belongs to a study of cytomegalovirus exposure and HLA in healthy donors. The study's findings and limits: A missense variant in DCLRE1C was later tied to TCR beta V- and J-gene trimming.

Regarding donors, all were healthy bone marrow donors. Donors were ostensibly healthy at sampling, although undocumented immune exposures were probable. The V end was cut by 6 bases, the J end by 3 bases, with 12 bases between. Germline values: CDR1 LNHDA, CDR2 SQIVND (reference sequence). CDR3 length: 14 amino acids. Both 60 Vbeta primers and 13 Jbeta primers went into the PCR. As processed by the authors: Tens of millions of unique TCR beta chains, roughly 12 million shared, were counted in a later analysis. Generated by immunoSEQ multiplex PCR, the TCRdb table keeps only in-frame clones and is missing some. V and J calls and clone size come straight from that table; D and trimming were deduced from the DNA. The table records about 150,000 clones, about 74% of them present only once.

The sequence was collected from a man in his forties or fifties in good health and CMV-seropositive. This chain uses TRBV19 with TRBJ2-1; tentatively, D is TRBD2 (6 bases). Input material: PBMCs. The CDR3 region has the DNA TGTGCCAGTAGGGCGGGGAGTCACTACAATGAGCAGTTCTTC. Its translation: CASRAGSHYNEQFF.